These 29 T cell receptor beta chains were sequenced from one sample in a study of T cell responses to AZD1222 COVID-19 vaccine. Sequencing used immunoSEQ multiplex PCR; TCRdb keeps in-frame clones, though not all of them. This table holds over 70,000 clones, 89% found once. Here the sequenced sample was peripheral blood, taken 28 days after the second AZD1222 dose. Source of these receptors: an adult who received the AZD1222 COVID-19 vaccine.

The chain has TRBV12-3 or TRBV12-4 and TRBJ1-2; D gene uncertain. The CDR3 has 13 residues. V was shortened by 7 bases and J by 4 bases, with 13 bases between the two germline ends. The DNA of the CDR3 is TGTGCCAGCACCTCGGGCACCTCCTATGGCTACACCTTC. It translates to CASTSGTSYGYTF.

J is TRBJ1-5 and V is TRBV19; D is perhaps TRBD1 (5 bases). There are 13 residues in the CDR3. V lost 11 bases to trimming and J lost 1 base, with 12 bases between them. Germline V CDR1 and CDR2: LNHDA, SQIVND (reference sequence). CDR3 nucleotides: TGTGCCGCCCGCCGGGGGAGCAATCAGCCCCAGCATTTT. It codes for CAARRGSNQPQHF.

This chain joins TRBV6-1 and TRBJ2-2; TRBD1 matches 8 bases. The junction had 4 bases not matched to a gene; V was cut back by 3 bases and J by 4 bases. Germline V gene sequence: CDR1 MNHNS, CDR2 SASEGT. The CDR3 totals 15 residues. CDR3 nucleotides: TGTGCCAGCAGTGAGGACAGGGTTGGCACCGGGGAGCTGTTTTTT. It translates to CASSEDRVGTGELFF.

This sequence joins TRBV6-5 and TRBJ1-1, with TRBD1 identical over 10 bases. The CDR3 consists of 14 residues. The trim removed 2 bases at V and 7 bases at J, leaving 4 bases unmatched. Germline lookup yields CDR1 MNHEY and CDR2 SVGAGI. CDR3 amino acids: CASSYRTGGSEAFF. CDR3 nucleotides: TGTGCCAGCAGTTACAGGACAGGGGGAAGTGAAGCTTTCTTT.

The genes are TRBV7-9 and TRBJ2-1, with TRBD2 matching 11 bases. The germline V gene encodes CDR1 SEHNR and CDR2 FQNEAQ (reference sequence). Trimming cost V 4 bases and J 4 bases; bases outside gene matches: 9. The CDR3 sequence is 17 residues long. This CDR3 is CASSYNPGLAEYNEQFF. In nucleotides, the CDR3 is TGTGCCAGCAGCTACAACCCGGGACTAGCGGAATACAATGAGCAGTTCTTC.

J is TRBJ1-5 and V is TRBV21-1; TRBD1, the D gene given by the table, was not confirmed from the DNA. TRBV21-1 is termed a pseudogene. The CDR3 length is 15 residues. CDR3 in amino acids: CASSKPGTGNQPQHF. In DNA form, the CDR3 reads TGTGCCAGCAGCAAACCCGGGACAGGCAATCAGCCCCAGCATTTT.

The V gene is TRBV18, the J gene TRBJ1-3; D uncertain. From germline, CDR1 is KGHSH and CDR2 LQKENI. Between the trimmed V and J ends, which lost 1 base and 1 base, there was a span of 14 bases. CDR3 length equals 17 residues. The CDR3 sequence is CASSPRVARESGNTIYF. CDR3 sequence (DNA): TGTGCCAGCTCACCACGTGTCGCGAGGGAATCTGGAAACACCATATATTTT.

V usage is TRBV28 and J usage is TRBJ1-2, with D tentatively TRBD1 (6 bases). CDR3 length: 14 residues. Germline assignment: CDR1 MDHEN and CDR2 SYDVKM. Trimming shortened V by 7 bases and J by 3 bases, and 15 bases separated the two germline ends. Here the CDR3 reads CASTRGLDHYGYTF. The DNA for the CDR3 is TGTGCCAGCACCAGGGGCCTTGACCACTATGGCTACACCTTC.

This sequence joins TRBV18 and TRBJ2-3, with D perhaps assigned TRBD1 or TRBD2 (5 bases each). V lost 3 bases, J lost 4 bases, and 26 bases lay in between. From germline, CDR1 is KGHSH and CDR2 LQKENI. CDR3 length: 19 amino acids. DNA of the CDR3: TGTGCCAGCTCACCGATTCAGGTGCTCCCCCAGGGAGTGGCAGATACGCAGTATTTT. Residues: CASSPIQVLPQGVADTQYF.

The chain couples TRBV4-2 to TRBJ2-1; D not certain. Trimming cost V 0 bases and J 3 bases, with 9 bases left between them. Germline values: CDR1 LGHNA, CDR2 YNFKEQ. This CDR3 spans 15 amino acids. The CDR3 sequence is CASSQDRGGYNEQFF. In DNA, the CDR3 is TGTGCCAGCAGCCAAGACAGAGGCGGCTACAATGAGCAGTTCTTC.

This chain joins TRBV19 and TRBJ1-4; D is unclear. Trimming removed 1 base from V and 8 bases from J, with 14 bases in between. Germline V gives CDR1 LNHDA, CDR2 SQIVND (reference sequence). This CDR3 comprises 15 residues. The CDR3 here is CASSIGRRGVEKLFF. The CDR3 nucleotides read TGTGCCAGTAGTATAGGGCGGCGGGGAGTGGAAAAACTGTTTTTT.

This chain connects TRBV7-6 to TRBJ2-1; no firm D call. Germline lookup yields CDR1 SGHVS and CDR2 FNYEAQ. The germline V and J ends were trimmed by 5 bases and 0 bases, with 5 bases remaining between them. This CDR3 contains 13 residues. CDR3 sequence (DNA): TGTGCCAGCAGCACCGGCTCCTACAATGAGCAGTTCTTC. It codes for CASSTGSYNEQFF.

The chain combines TRBV19 with TRBJ1-4, with D unclear. Looked up from germline, CDR1 is LNHDA and CDR2 is SQIVND (reference sequence). V lost 4 bases and J 5 bases, leaving 11 bases between the germline ends. The CDR3 sequence is 14 residues long. The CDR3 DNA reads as TGTGCCAGTAGTACCCAGGACTGGAATGAAAAACTGTTTTTT. Translating gives CASSTQDWNEKLFF.

V is TRBV6-1 and J is TRBJ2-5; D not certain. Germline assignment: CDR1 MNHNS and CDR2 SASEGT. This CDR3 contains 16 residues. Trimming pared 1 base from V and 5 bases from J, leaving 17 bases between. CDR3 nucleotide sequence: TGTGCCAGCAGTGAAGTGTGGTCAAGGGATGGGGAGACCCAGTACTTC. This codes for CASSEVWSRDGETQYF.

The rearrangement links TRBV30 to TRBJ2-5; D possibly uses TRBD1 or TRBD2 (5 bases each). CDR1 and CDR2 (germline): GTSNPN, SVGIG (reference sequence). The V gene lost 1 base and the J gene lost 5 bases, with 8 bases spanning the gap. The CDR3 length is 12 residues. CDR3 protein: CAWSGGRETQYF. The CDR3 bases are TGTGCCTGGAGTGGGGGACGGGAGACCCAGTACTTC.

The chain joins TRBV11-1 to TRBJ2-3; tentatively, D is TRBD2 (7 bases). Trimming left V 6 bases short and J 4 bases short, with 14 bases between. The germline V gene encodes CDR1 SGHAT and CDR2 FQDESV (reference sequence). This CDR3 region has 14 residues. For the CDR3, the DNA is TGTGCCAGCAGGCCGGGGGGCCTTCCAGATACGCAGTATTTT. This codes for CASRPGGLPDTQYF.

CDR3 DNA: TGTGCCAGCAGCGTCGGACAGGGTCCCTACGAGCAGTACTTC. Its protein product is CASSVGQGPYEQYF. The chain has TRBV9 and TRBJ2-7, with 8 bases aligning to TRBD1. Germline trimming cut 2 bases from V and 2 bases from J; bases unmatched to any gene: 3. The CDR3 covers 14 residues. CDR1 is SGDLS, CDR2 YYNGEE, per germline.

The rearrangement joins TRBV5-1 to TRBJ1-1; TRBD1 matches 8 bases. The ends lost 7 bases at V and 4 bases at J; junction bases unmatched: 6. The CDR3 is made up of 13 amino acids. Germline assignment: CDR1 SGHRS and CDR2 YFSETQ. CDR3: CASRTGLPTEAFF. CDR3 DNA sequence: TGCGCCAGCCGGACAGGGCTCCCCACTGAAGCTTTCTTT.

The chain carries TRBV19 and TRBJ2-4; 16 bases line up with TRBD2. The CDR3 loop spans 17 amino acids. J lost 3 bases, V lost 4 bases, and 3 bases had no gene match. Germline V gene lookup returns CDR1 LNHDA and CDR2 SQIVND (reference sequence). The CDR3 DNA is TGTGCCAGTAGTAGGGGGACTAGCGGGAGGGGCAAAAACATTCAGTACTTC. Translating gives CASSRGTSGRGKNIQYF.

CDR3 region: CASSYPSRAATF. The CDR3 DNA is TGTGCCAGCAGTTACCCCTCCCGGGCCGCGACTTTC. This chain connects TRBV6-2 or TRBV6-3 to TRBJ2-6; D is unresolved. Germline V gene lookup returns CDR1 MNHEY and CDR2 SVGEGT. Trimming left V 2 bases short and J 18 bases short, with 14 bases between. There are 12 residues in the CDR3.

As to this clone: This specimen includes other DNA sequences encoding the same CDR3. The chain is built from TRBV5-1 and TRBJ2-7; 8 bases match TRBD1. The CDR3 is made up of 14 amino acids. With V trimmed by 0 bases and J by 3 bases, 2 bases remained unmatched. Germline assignment: CDR1 SGHRS and CDR2 YFSETQ. CDR3 amino acids: CASSLGGQGYEQYF. The CDR3 DNA is TGCGCCAGCAGCTTGGGAGGACAGGGCTACGAGCAGTACTTC.

This clone has only one observation. The rearrangement joins TRBV24-1 to TRBJ2-1; tentative D call: TRBD1 (7 bases). V lost 1 base and J lost 7, with 22 bases in between. Germline V gene sequence: CDR1 KGHDR, CDR2 SFDVKD. CDR3 size: 18 residues. CDR3 nucleotides: TGTGCCACCAGTGATTTCCCCTCCGCGGGACAGAAGGCAAATGAGCAGTTCTTC. It translates to CATSDFPSAGQKANEQFF.

This clone was observed once. The chain is built from TRBV7-9 and TRBJ1-5, with 7 bases that match TRBD1. Germline CDR1 is SEHNR and CDR2 is FQNEAQ (reference sequence). The CDR3 extends over 16 amino acids. V shed 1 base and J 7 bases; nucleotides not matched to a gene: 10. CDR3 in DNA: TGTGCCAGCAGCTTAGAGGCCCCTCAGGGGGGGCAGCCCCAGCATTTT. As protein: CASSLEAPQGGQPQHF.

The gene calls are TRBV7-8 and TRBJ1-5; D unresolved. The CDR3 is 12 residues long. Germline CDR1 is SGHVS and CDR2 is FQNEAQ. The V gene lost 8 bases and the J gene lost 4 bases, with 9 bases spanning the gap. CDR3 bases: TGTGCCAGCTGCCTTCCTAATCAGCCCCAGCATTTT. This translates into CASCLPNQPQHF.

The rearrangement uses TRBV5-4 and TRBJ1-4, with D tentatively TRBD1 (5 bases). V lost 4 bases and J 7 bases, leaving 14 bases between the germline ends. Germline values: CDR1 SGHNT, CDR2 YYREEE (reference sequence). This CDR3 has 14 residues. CDR3 sequence (DNA): TGTGCCAGCAGCAAACGAGACAGAAGTGAAAAACTGTTTTTT. Translating it yields CASSKRDRSEKLFF.

This clone is a singleton in its sample. The CDR3 sequence: CASRPGHANTEAFF. The DNA of the CDR3 is TGTGCCAGCAGGCCAGGACACGCGAACACTGAAGCTTTCTTT. V is TRBV2 and J is TRBJ1-1; tentative D call: TRBD1 (5 bases). The CDR3 totals 14 residues. CDR1 is SNHLY and CDR2 is FYNNEI in the germline V gene. V lost 6 bases and J lost 1, with 12 bases in between. The complete variable domain, with remaining parts taken from reference TRBV2 and TRBJ1-1, reads EPEVTQTPSHQVTQMGQEVILRCVPISNHLYFYWYRQILGQKVEFLVSFYNNEISEKSEIFDDQFSVERPDGSNFTLKIRSTKLEDSAMYFCASRPGHANTEAFFGQGTRLTVV.

The CDR3 sequence is CATQRGASTAYEQYF. DNA of the CDR3: TGTGCCACTCAGAGAGGTGCGTCAACCGCATACGAGCAGTACTTC. The V and J genes are TRBV2 and TRBJ2-7; no reliable D call. V dropped 10 bases and J dropped 4 bases, with 23 bases sitting between them. The CDR3 spans 15 residues. CDR1 is SNHLY and CDR2 is FYNNEI in the germline V gene.

CDR3 amino acids: CASSQEVAGGNRGELFF. CDR3 coding DNA: TGCGCCAGCAGCCAAGAAGTCGCGGGAGGGAACAGAGGGGAGCTGTTTTTT. V and J are TRBV4-1 and TRBJ2-2; TRBD2 agrees at 9 bases. After removal of 0 bases from V and 8 bases from J, the junction contained 10 bases not matched to a gene. In germline, CDR1 is MGHRA, CDR2 YSYEKL. This CDR3 region has 17 residues.

The table lists this clone with a count of one. The chain uses TRBV2 and TRBJ1-5, with 7 bases aligning to TRBD1. This CDR3 spans 14 amino acids. Unmatched junction bases numbered 3, after V lost 5 bases and J lost 2 bases. Germline-derived CDR1 and CDR2 are SNHLY and FYNNEI. CDR3 in DNA: TGTGCCAGCAGTTTTGACAGGGGCAATCAGCCCCAGCATTTT. Protein sequence: CASSFDRGNQPQHF.